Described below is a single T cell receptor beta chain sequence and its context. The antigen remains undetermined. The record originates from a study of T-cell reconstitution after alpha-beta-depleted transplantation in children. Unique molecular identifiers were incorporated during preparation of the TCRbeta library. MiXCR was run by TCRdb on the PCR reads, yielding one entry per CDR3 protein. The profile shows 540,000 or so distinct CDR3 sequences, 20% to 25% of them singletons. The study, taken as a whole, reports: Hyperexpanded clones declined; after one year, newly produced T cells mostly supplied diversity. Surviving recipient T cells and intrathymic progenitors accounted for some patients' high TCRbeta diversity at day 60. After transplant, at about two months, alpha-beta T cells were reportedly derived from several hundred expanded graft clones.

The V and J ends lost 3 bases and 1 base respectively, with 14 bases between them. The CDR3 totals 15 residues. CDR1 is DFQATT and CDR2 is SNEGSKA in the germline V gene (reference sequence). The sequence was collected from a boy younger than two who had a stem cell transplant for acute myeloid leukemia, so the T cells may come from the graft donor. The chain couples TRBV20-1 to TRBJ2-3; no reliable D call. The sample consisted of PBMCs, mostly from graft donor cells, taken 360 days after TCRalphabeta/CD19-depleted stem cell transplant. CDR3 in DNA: TGCAGTGCTAGTAAACGACCAGCCGGCACAGATACGCAGTATTTT. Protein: CSASKRPAGTDTQYF.